The TCR beta chain under discussion was sequenced for a study of shared clonotypes between healthy human individuals (dated by TCRdb to about 2020). Describing the broader study: A few men and two women, aged 18 to 49 years, made up the cohort. Per donor, leukapheresis produced somewhere between about 0.9 and 9.5 billion PBMCs. For each donor, CD4 naive and CD4 memory were each given three plates, CD8 naive was given two plates, and CD8 memory was given one plate. To estimate repertoire size and how much clonotype sharing occurs between individuals, the study deeply sequenced the blood TCR repertoires of 5 or 6 healthy adults. Libraries were prepared and TCR repertoires were sequenced by different laboratories using diverse techniques, in order to increase sequencing depth and limit assay-specific biases.

Overall study outcomes, separate from this receptor: Pairwise subsampling indicated that sequencing depth was expected to affect the degree of clonotype sharing among donors. The genetic and exposure-history diversity represented was limited by the small number of donors. Sampling was limited to blood, and TCR repertoires in tissue likely differ from TCR repertoires in blood. Even with the large sequencing depth, rarefaction of the sorted-subset datasets indicated that sequencing was incomplete. Sharing across a few donors was observed for around 4.8% of naive CD4, over 3% of naive CD8, 2% to 2.5% of memory CD4, and roughly 0.4% of memory CD8 clonotypes. Clonotypes shared by all four sorted-subset donors showed higher generation probabilities than non-shared clonotypes. Naive subsets generally had larger estimated clonotype richness than memory subsets.

Using the deep immunoSEQ assay, multiplex PCR amplified TCR CDR3 regions from genomic DNA. Extracted genomic DNA from each cell subset was distributed evenly across all wells of several immunoSEQ 96-well plates, and each plate was treated as a replicate. For sorted subsets, 150 to 250 ng genomic DNA, equal to tens of thousands of T cell genomes, was loaded into each replicate PCR. The purified libraries were quantified using a Qubit 3.0 fluorometer, sized with a Bioanalyzer 2100, and then quantified again using the KAPA Library Quantification kit. Every immunoSEQ 96-well plate was sequenced on a dedicated single-read 150-cycle Illumina NextSeq 550 flow cell. Regarding the original processing steps: Because the immunoSEQ output held only junctional sequences and lacked quality scores, the filtering could not match the filtering applied to full-length reads. To assign V/J genes and CDR3, sequences were annotated against IMGT germline references using PyIR, a Python wrapper for IgBLAST v1.9. Reads were filtered out if the reads had weak V/J assignments (E-value above 1e-6), no CDR3, stop codons, out-of-frame junctions, or ambiguous translated residues. V3J clonotypes were defined by identical inferred V gene, J gene, and CDR3 amino acid sequence. The percentage overlap between two repertoires was calculated by dividing the number of shared unique clonotypes by the size of the smaller repertoire. Repertoire richness was assessed with RTK rarefaction, the Chao1 estimator, and Recon v2.1 estimates of unobserved clonotypes. Generation probabilities for all TCRbeta clonotypes obtained by the gDNA method from a handful of donors were computed using OLGA. As stored in TCRdb, this immuneACCESS dataset retains in-frame rearrangements with V and J assigned. A fraction of the clones does not appear; measured against another copy, unresolved V genes explain less than half of the discrepancy, and the remainder lacks a known reason. V and J calls and clone size come straight from that table; D and trimming were deduced from the DNA. The sample table holds some 2.4 million clones, of which approximately 94% were seen once. The ten most abundant clones make up approximately 0.36% of the sample.

From cysteine to phenylalanine, the CDR3 is 20 amino acids long. Only the CDR3 portion is preserved as DNA: 60 bases, with reading frame beginning at the first base. CDR1 and CDR2 (MDHEN, SYDVKM) derive from the germline V gene. Ends trimmed: V by 6 bases, J by 0 bases; bases unmatched to a gene: 18. The donors were healthy, HIV-negative adults who had no recently reported acute infections or vaccinations. Every donor was a Caucasian adult living in Nashville, Tennessee, USA. CD4+ T cells were enriched by magnetic negative selection; naive cells were then positively selected on CD45RA, and the negative fraction formed the memory subset. Blood was obtained by leukapheresis, after which PBMCs were separated by Ficoll-Histopaque density gradient centrifugation and cryopreserved in liquid nitrogen vapor phase. Analytical flow cytometry was used to check the purity and quantity of every magnetically sorted T cell population. Genomic DNA was isolated from every sorted fraction and measured by UV absorbance on a Nanodrop 2000c.

As for this clone: Its recognized antigen is unknown. Base qualities are not at hand, and no much larger clone is one base apart.

The sequence joins TRBV28 to TRBJ1-3; TRBD1 lines up with 9 middle nucleotides. The specimen sequenced was naive CD4+ T cells from PBMCs. The sample's cell subset or site label, in plain terms: CD45RA+ positively selected. The source is a man aged 18 to 29 in good health. Some clones in this sample may be carry-over from other donors' samples. The CDR3: CASRAPPGTGRESSGNTIYF. The sequenced DNA: TGTGCCAGCAGGGCCCCCCCCGGGACAGGGAGGGAAAGCTCTGGAAACACCATATATTTT.